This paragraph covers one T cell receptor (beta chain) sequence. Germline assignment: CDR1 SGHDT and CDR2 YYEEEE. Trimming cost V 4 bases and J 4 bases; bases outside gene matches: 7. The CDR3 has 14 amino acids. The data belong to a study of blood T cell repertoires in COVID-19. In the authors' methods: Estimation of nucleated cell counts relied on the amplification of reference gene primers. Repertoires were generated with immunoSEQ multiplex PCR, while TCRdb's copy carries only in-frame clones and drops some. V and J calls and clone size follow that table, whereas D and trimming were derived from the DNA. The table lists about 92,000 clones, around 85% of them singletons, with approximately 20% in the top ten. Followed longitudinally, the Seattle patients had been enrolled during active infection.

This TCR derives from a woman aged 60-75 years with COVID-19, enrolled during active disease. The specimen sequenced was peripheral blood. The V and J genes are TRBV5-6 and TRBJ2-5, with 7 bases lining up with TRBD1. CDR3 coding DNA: TGTGCCAGCAGCCAACCGACAGGGTCAGAGACCCAGTACTTC. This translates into CASSQPTGSETQYF.